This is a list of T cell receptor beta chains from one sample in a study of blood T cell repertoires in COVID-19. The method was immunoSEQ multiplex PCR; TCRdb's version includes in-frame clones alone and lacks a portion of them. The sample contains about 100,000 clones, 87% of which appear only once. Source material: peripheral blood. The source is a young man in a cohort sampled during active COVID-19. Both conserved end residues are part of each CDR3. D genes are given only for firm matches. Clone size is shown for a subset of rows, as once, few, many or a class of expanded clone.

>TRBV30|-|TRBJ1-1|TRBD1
CAQGDLEKQAFF
TGTGCCCAGGGGGACCTCGAAAAACAGGCTTTCTTT
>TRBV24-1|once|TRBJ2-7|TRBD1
CATPRGGQKTYEQYF
TGTGCCACACCAAGAGGGGGACAGAAAACCTACGAGCAGTACTTC
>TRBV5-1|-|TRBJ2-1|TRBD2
CASSLGFPSGGGNEQFF
TGCGCCAGCAGCTTAGGTTTCCCTAGCGGGGGAGGCAATGAGCAGTTCTTC
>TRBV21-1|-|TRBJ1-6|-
CASSKPRDSNSPLHF
TGTGCCAGCAGCAAACCCCGGGACAGCAATTCACCCCTCCACTTT
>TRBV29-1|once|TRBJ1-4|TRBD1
CSVARDRGEKLFF
TGCAGCGTTGCGAGGGACAGGGGCGAAAAACTGTTTTTT
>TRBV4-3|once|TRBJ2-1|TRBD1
CASSQGTGTEQFF
TGCGCCAGCAGCCAAGGGACAGGGACGGAGCAGTTCTTC
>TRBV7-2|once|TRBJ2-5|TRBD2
CASSLVGGGGRETQYF
TGTGCCAGCAGCTTAGTAGGCGGGGGGGGGAGAGAGACCCAGTACTTC
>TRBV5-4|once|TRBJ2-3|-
CASSMQGRRVADTQYF
TGTGCCAGCAGCATGCAAGGCCGCAGGGTGGCAGATACGCAGTATTTT
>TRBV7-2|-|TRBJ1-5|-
CASSPLGDSNQPQHF
TGTGCCAGCAGCCCATTAGGGGATAGCAATCAGCCCCAGCATTTT
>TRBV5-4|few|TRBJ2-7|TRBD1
CASSRDRGVYEQYF
TGTGCCAGCAGCCGGGACAGGGGGGTTTACGAGCAGTACTTC
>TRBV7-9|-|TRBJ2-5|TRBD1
CASSLRTGGWGETQYF
TGTGCCAGCAGCTTAAGAACAGGGGGATGGGGAGAGACCCAGTACTTC
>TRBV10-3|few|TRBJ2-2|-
CAINRNTGELFF
TGTGCCATCAACAGAAACACCGGGGAGCTGTTTTTT
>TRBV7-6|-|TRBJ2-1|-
CASSLVGGGGSYNEQFF
TGTGCCAGCAGCTTAGTAGGAGGGGGAGGGTCCTACAATGAGCAGTTCTTC
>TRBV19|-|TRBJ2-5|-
CASSLTGRTQYF
TGTGCCAGTAGTTTGACGGGGAGGACCCAGTACTTC
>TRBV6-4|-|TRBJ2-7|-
CASSDIRGSSYEQYF
TGTGCCAGCAGTGATATACGGGGGTCCTCCTACGAGCAGTACTTC
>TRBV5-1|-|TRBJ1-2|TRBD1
CASSLSAIPGQGAEGYGYTF
TGCGCCAGCAGCTTGTCTGCAATTCCGGGACAGGGGGCAGAAGGCTATGGCTACACCTTC
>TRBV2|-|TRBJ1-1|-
CATSRLKAFF
TGTGCCACCTCGAGGTTAAAAGCTTTCTTT
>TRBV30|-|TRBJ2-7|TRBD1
CAWSWGRTGRNEQYF
TGTGCCTGGAGCTGGGGAAGGACAGGGAGGAACGAGCAGTACTTC
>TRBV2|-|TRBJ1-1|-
CASGRERDTEAFF
TGTGCCAGCGGCAGGGAAAGGGACACTGAAGCTTTCTTT
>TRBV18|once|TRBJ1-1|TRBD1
CASSRTGGLNTEAFF
TGTGCCAGCTCACGAACAGGGGGCCTGAACACTGAAGCTTTCTTT
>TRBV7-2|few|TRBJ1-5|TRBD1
CASSVQGAGNQPQHF
TGTGCCAGCAGCGTCCAGGGGGCGGGCAATCAGCCCCAGCATTTT
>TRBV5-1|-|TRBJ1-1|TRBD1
CASSSGTDRAEAFF
TGCGCCAGCAGCTCAGGAACCGACAGGGCTGAAGCTTTCTTT
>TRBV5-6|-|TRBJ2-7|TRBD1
CASSWDREGEQYF
TGTGCCAGCAGCTGGGACAGGGAGGGCGAGCAGTACTTC
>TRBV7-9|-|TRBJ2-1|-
CASSFTGPTQFF
TGTGCCAGCAGCTTCACAGGGCCAACACAGTTCTTC
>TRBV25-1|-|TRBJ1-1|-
CASSSPLAGTEAFF
TGTGCCAGCAGTTCCCCTTTGGCAGGGACTGAAGCTTTCTTT
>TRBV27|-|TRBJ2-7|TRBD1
CASSGQGYEQYF
TGTGCCAGCAGTGGACAGGGCTACGAGCAGTACTTC
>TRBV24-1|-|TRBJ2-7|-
CATSDLQQGWWGEQYF
TGTGCCACCAGTGATTTGCAGCAGGGCTGGTGGGGCGAGCAGTACTTC
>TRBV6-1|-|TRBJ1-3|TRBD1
CASSELGPKTGARSTIYF
TGTGCCAGCAGTGAATTAGGACCCAAGACAGGGGCAAGAAGCACCATATATTTT
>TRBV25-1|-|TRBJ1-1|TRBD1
CASSDPRQGLEAFF
TGTGCCAGCAGTGACCCTAGACAGGGGCTTGAAGCTTTCTTT
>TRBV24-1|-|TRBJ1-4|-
CATSGNSEKLFF
TGTGCCACCAGTGGAAACAGTGAAAAACTGTTTTTT
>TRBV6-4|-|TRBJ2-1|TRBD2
CASSDSSGGANEQFF
TGTGCCAGCAGTGACTCTAGCGGGGGGGCCAATGAGCAGTTCTTC
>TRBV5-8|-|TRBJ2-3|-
CASSLAAADTQYF
TGTGCCAGCAGCTTGGCCGCGGCAGATACGCAGTATTTT
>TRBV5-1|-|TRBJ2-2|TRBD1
CASSFGTASTGELFF
TGCGCCAGCAGCTTTGGGACAGCCAGCACCGGGGAGCTGTTTTTT
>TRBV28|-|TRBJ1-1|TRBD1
CASSLPGTGVTEAFF
TGTGCCAGCAGTTTACCGGGGACAGGGGTCACTGAAGCTTTCTTT
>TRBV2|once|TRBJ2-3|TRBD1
CASTLGQNTDTQYF
TGTGCCAGCACCCTGGGACAGAACACAGATACGCAGTATTTT
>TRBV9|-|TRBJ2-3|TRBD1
CASSVRQGDTQYF
TGTGCCAGCAGCGTGCGACAGGGAGATACGCAGTATTTT
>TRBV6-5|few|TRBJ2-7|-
CASSSSRTYEQYF
TGTGCCAGCTCTTCTAGCAGGACCTACGAGCAGTACTTC
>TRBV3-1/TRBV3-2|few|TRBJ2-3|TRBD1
CASSTPQGSADTQYF
TGTGCCAGCAGCACCCCACAGGGGAGCGCAGATACGCAGTATTTT
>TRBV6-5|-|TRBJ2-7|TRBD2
CASSYSSGGVNEQYF
TGTGCCAGCAGTTACTCTAGCGGGGGGGTAAACGAGCAGTACTTC
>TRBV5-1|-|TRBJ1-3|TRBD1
CASSLAPGQEGNTIYF
TGCGCCAGCAGCTTGGCTCCGGGACAGGAAGGAAACACCATATATTTT
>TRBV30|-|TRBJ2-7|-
CAWAGLHEQYF
TGTGCCTGGGCAGGGTTACACGAGCAGTACTTC
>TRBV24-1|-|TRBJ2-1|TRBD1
CATSDWTGDEQFF
TGTGCCACCAGTGACTGGACAGGGGATGAGCAGTTCTTC
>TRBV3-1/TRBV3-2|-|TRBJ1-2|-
CASSHARYGYTF
TGTGCCAGCAGCCACGCGCGGTATGGCTACACCTTC
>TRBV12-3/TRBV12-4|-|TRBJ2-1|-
CASSQTSNEQFF
TGTGCCAGCAGTCAGACTAGCAATGAGCAGTTCTTC
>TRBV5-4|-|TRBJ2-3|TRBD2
CASSSWEGGSDTQYF
TGTGCCAGCAGCTCCTGGGAGGGTGGCTCAGATACGCAGTATTTT
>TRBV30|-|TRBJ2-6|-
CAWRALGQTGANVLTF
TGTGCCTGGAGAGCCCTTGGACAGACTGGGGCCAACGTCCTGACTTTC
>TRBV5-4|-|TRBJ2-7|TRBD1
CASSSDRIYEQYF
TGTGCCAGCAGTTCGGACAGGATCTACGAGCAGTACTTC
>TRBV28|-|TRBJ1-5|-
CASSSRHMNGNQPQHF
TGTGCCAGCAGTTCCCGACACATGAATGGCAATCAGCCCCAGCATTTT
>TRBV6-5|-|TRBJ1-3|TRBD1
CASSSEGAGNTIYF
TGTGCCAGCAGCTCAGAGGGGGCAGGAAACACCATATATTTT
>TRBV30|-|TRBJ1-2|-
CAWSVLAGAGGYTF
TGTGCCTGGAGTGTACTAGCGGGGGCAGGCGGCTACACCTTC
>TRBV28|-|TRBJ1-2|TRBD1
CASSLLKGAGYGYTF
TGTGCCAGCAGTCTCCTAAAGGGGGCTGGCTATGGCTACACCTTC